The present TCR beta chain was sequenced within a study of T cell repertoires in cytomegalovirus infection. Study findings and constraints: Carriers of CMV plus the relevant HLA were identified by cumulative public TCR beta family frequency.

The CDR3 is 14 residues long. V was clipped by 6 bases and J by 4 bases, with 13 bases between them. Via MiXCR, TCRdb re-called the reads, giving one row per CDR3 protein. The sample contains 450,000 to 550,000 distinct CDR3 sequences, about 39% of which appear only once. Concerning this clonotype: Its cognate antigen is unknown.

The sample here was cultured PBMCs, taken from culture after CMV antigen stimulation. The chain uses TRBV12-3 or TRBV12-4 and TRBJ2-1; D gene uncertain. The TCR originated in a human donor in good health (CMV status not recorded). Some clones in this sample may be carry-over from other donors' samples. The CDR3 protein is CASRPNWGYNEQFF. The CDR3 bases are TGTGCCAGCAGACCCAATTGGGGTTACAATGAGCAGTTCTTC.